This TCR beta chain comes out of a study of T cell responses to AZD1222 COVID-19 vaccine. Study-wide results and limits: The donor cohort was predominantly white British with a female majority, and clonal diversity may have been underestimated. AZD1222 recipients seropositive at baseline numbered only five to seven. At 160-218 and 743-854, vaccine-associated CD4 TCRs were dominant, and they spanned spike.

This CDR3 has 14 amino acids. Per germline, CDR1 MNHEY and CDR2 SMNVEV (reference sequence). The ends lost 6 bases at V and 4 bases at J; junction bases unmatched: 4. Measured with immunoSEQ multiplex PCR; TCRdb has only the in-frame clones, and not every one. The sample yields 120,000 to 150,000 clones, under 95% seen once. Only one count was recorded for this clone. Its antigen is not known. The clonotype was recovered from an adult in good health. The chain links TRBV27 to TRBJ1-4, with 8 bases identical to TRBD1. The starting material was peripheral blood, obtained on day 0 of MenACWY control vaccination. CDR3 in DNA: TGTGCCAGCAGCCAGACAGGGGTTAATGAAAAACTGTTTTTT. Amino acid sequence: CASSQTGVNEKLFF.